This T cell receptor (beta chain) derives from a study of cytomegalovirus exposure and HLA in healthy donors. In the PCR, 60 Vbeta and 13 Jbeta primers were used. Sequencing was performed with immunoSEQ multiplex PCR; in TCRdb, only in-frame clones are kept and a portion is missing. The sample consists of about 92,000 clones, about 84% of them appearing once. The specimen was PBMCs. The TCR originated in a girl aged 2 to 9 in good health and CMV-seropositive.

The DNA of the CDR3 is TGTGCCAGCAGCTCGACGGGACAGGGGAATTACAATGAGCAGTTCTTC. Its translation: CASSSTGQGNYNEQFF. J is TRBJ2-1 and V is TRBV28; 10 nucleotides match TRBD1. The J segment lost 4 bases and the V segment lost 6 bases, leaving 9 bases of the junction unmatched. CDR1 MDHEN and CDR2 SYDVKM come from the germline V gene. The CDR3 spans 16 residues.